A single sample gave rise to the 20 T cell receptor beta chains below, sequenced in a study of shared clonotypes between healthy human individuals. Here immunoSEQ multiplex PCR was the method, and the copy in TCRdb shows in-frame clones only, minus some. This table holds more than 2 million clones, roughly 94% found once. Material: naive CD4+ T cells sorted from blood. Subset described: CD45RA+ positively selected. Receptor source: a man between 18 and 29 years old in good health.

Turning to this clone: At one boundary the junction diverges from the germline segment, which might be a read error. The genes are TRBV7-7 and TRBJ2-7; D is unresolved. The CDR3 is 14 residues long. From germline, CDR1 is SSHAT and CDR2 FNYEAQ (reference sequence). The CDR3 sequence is CASSLGPNAYEQYF. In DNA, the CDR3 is TGTGCTAGCAGCTTAGGACCCAACGCCTACGAGCAGTACTTC.

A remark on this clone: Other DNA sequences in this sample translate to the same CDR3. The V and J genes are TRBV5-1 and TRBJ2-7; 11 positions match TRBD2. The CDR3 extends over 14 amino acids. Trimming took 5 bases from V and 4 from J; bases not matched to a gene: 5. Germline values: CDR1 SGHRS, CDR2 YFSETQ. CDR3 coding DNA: TGCGCCAGCAGAAGCGGGACTAGCGGATACGAGCAGTACTTC. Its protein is CASRSGTSGYEQYF.

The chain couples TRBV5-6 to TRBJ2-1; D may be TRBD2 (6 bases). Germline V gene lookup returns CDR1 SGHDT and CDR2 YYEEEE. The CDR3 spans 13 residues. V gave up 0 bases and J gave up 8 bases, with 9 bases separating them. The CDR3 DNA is TGTGCCAGCAGCTTGGCGGGGGTCCATGAGCAGTTCTTC. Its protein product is CASSLAGVHEQFF.

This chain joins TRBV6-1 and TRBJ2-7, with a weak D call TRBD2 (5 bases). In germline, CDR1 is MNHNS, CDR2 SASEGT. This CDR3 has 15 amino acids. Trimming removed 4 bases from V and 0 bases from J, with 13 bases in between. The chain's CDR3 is CASSGISDFSYEQYF. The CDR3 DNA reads TGTGCCAGCAGTGGGATTTCGGACTTCTCCTACGAGCAGTACTTC.

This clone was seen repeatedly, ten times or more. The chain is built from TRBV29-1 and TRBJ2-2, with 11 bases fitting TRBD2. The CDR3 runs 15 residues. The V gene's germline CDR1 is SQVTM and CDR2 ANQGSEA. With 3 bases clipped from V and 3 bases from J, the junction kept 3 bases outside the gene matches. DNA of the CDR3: TGCAGCGTTGATAGGACTAGCGGGTACACCGGGGAGCTGTTTTTT. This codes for CSVDRTSGYTGELFF.

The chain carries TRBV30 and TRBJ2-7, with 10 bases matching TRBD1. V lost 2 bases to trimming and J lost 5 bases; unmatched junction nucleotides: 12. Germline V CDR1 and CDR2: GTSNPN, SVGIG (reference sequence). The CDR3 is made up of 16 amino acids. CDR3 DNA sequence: TGTGCCTGGAGTAAGCCCTGGGACAGGGGAATCCACGAGCAGTACTTC. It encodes CAWSKPWDRGIHEQYF.

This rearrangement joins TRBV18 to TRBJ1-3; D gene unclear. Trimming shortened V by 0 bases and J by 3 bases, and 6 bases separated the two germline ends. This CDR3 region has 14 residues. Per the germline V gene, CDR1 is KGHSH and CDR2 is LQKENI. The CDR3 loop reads CASSPPFGGNTIYF. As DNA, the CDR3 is TGTGCCAGCTCACCACCGTTTGGTGGAAACACCATATATTTT. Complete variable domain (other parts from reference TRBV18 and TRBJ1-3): NAGVMQNPRHLVRRRGQEARLRCSPMKGHSHVYWYRQLPEEGLKFMVYLQKENIIDESGMPKERFSAEFPKEGPSILRIQQVVRGDSAAYFCASSPPFGGNTIYFGEGSWLTVV.

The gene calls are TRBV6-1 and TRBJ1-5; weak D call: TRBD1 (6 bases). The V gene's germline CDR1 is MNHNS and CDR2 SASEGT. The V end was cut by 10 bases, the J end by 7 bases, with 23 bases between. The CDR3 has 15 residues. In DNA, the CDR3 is TGTGCCACCGGGACAAGTATTTATTCGGGGCAGCCCCAGCATTTT. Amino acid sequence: CATGTSIYSGQPQHF.

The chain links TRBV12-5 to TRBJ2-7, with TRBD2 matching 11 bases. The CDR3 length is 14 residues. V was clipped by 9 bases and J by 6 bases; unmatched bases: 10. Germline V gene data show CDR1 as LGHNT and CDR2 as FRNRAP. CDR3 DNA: TGTGCTAGCTCCCGACCGGGACTAGCGGTCGAGCAGTACTTC. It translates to CASSRPGLAVEQYF.

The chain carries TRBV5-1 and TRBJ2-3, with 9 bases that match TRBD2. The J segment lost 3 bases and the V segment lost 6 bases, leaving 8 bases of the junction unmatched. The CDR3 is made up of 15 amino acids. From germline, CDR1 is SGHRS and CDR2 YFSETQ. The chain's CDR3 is CASNPMTSGTDTQYF. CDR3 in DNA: TGCGCCAGCAACCCGATGACTAGCGGAACAGATACGCAGTATTTT.

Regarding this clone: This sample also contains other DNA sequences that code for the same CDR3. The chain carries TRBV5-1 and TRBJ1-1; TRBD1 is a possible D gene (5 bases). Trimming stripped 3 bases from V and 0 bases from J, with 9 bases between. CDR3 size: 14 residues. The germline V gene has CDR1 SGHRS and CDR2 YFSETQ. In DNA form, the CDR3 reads TGCGCCAGCAGCTATACAGGCATGAACACTGAAGCTTTCTTT. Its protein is CASSYTGMNTEAFF.

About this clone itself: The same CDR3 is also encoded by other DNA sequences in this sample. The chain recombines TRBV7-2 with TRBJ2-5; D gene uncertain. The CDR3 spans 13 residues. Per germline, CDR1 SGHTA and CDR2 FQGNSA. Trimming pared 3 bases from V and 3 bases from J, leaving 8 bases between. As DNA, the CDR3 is TGTGCCAGCAGCTTGGAAAGGGAAGAGACCCAGTACTTC. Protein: CASSLEREETQYF.

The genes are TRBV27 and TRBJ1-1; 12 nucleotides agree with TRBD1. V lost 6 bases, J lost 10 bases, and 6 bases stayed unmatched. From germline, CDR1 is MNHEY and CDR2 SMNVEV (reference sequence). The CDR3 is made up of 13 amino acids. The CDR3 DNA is TGTGCCAGCAGCCCGGGACAGGGGGCAGGAGCTTTCTTT. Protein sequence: CASSPGQGAGAFF.

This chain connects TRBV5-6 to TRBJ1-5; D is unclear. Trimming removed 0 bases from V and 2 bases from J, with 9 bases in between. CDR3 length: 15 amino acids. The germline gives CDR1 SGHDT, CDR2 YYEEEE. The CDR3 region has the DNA TGTGCCAGCAGCTTGGGGTCAGTTCGCAATCAGCCCCAGCATTTT. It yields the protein CASSLGSVRNQPQHF.

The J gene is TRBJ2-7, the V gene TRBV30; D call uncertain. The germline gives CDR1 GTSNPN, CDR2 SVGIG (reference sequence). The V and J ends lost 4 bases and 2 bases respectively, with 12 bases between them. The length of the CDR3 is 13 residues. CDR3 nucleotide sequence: TGTGCCTGGAATGGTCGCGGAGCCTACGAGCAGTACTTC. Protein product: CAWNGRGAYEQYF. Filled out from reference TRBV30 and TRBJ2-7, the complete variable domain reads SQTIHQWPATLVQPVGSPLSLECTVEGTSNPNLYWYRQAAGRGLQLLFYSVGIGQISSEVPQNLSASRPQDRQFILSSKKLLLSDSGFYLCAWNGRGAYEQYFGPGTRLTVT.

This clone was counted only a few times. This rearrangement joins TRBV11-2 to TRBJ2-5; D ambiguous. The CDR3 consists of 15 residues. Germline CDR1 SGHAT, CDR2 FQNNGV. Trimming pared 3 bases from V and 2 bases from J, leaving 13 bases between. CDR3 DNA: TGTGCCAGCAGCTTCTCAGACGGATCTCAAGAGACCCAGTACTTC. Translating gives CASSFSDGSQETQYF.

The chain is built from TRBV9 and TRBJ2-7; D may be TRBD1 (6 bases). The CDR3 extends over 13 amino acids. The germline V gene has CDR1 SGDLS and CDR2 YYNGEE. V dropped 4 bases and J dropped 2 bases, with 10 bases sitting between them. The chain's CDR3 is CASSPRDTYEQYF. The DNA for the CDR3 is TGTGCCAGCAGCCCCCGGGACACCTACGAGCAGTACTTC.

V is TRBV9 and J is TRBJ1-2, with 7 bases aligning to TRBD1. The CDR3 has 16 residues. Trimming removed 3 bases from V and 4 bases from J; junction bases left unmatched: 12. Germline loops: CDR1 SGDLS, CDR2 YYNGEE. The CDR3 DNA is TGTGCCAGCAGCGAGAAATCGGGACAGCGCGGCTATGGCTACACCTTC. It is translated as CASSEKSGQRGYGYTF.

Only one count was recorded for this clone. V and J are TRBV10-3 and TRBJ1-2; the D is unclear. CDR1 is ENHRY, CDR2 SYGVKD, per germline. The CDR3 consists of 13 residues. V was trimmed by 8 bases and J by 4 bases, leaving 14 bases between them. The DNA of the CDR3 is TGTGCCATCGAGGACGGTGGGAGCTATGGCTACACCTTC. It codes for CAIEDGGSYGYTF.

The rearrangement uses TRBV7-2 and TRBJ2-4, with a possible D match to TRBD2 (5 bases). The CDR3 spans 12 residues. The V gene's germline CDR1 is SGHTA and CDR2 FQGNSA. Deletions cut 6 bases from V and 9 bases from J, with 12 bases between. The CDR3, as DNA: TGTGCCAGCAGACAAGGAGGTAGCATTCAGTACTTC. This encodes CASRQGGSIQYF.